This T cell receptor (beta chain) was recorded in a study of T cell repertoires and HLA-DP antigens. Turning to the study itself: Pre-culture CD4+ samples used about 1.1 ug DNA versus roughly 200 ng for CD137+CD4+ sorts.

Remarks on this clone: The antigen remains unidentified.

This CDR3 spans 13 amino acids. V was shortened by 4 bases and J by 3 bases, with 8 bases between the two germline ends. Germline CDR1 reads SGHDT; CDR2 reads YYEEEE. Study-wide findings and caveats: Naive and memory CD4+ repertoires were not analysed separately. Average cumulative frequency of previously undetected clones was 36.3% against one allele and 50% to 55% against the other.

This table comes from immunoSEQ multiplex PCR, and its TCRdb copy is limited to in-frame clones, with some not included. This sample yields over 100,000 clones, of which about 92% are seen a single time; about 0.25% belongs to the top ten. The chain combines TRBV5-6 with TRBJ2-1, with D maybe TRBD2 (5 bases). Sequences were obtained from CD4+ T cells from PBMCs. This clonotype originated in a woman younger than 35 in good health and CMV-seronegative. The CDR3 loop reads CASSHRDYNEQFF. CDR3 sequence (DNA): TGTGCCAGCAGCCACCGGGACTACAATGAGCAGTTCTTC.